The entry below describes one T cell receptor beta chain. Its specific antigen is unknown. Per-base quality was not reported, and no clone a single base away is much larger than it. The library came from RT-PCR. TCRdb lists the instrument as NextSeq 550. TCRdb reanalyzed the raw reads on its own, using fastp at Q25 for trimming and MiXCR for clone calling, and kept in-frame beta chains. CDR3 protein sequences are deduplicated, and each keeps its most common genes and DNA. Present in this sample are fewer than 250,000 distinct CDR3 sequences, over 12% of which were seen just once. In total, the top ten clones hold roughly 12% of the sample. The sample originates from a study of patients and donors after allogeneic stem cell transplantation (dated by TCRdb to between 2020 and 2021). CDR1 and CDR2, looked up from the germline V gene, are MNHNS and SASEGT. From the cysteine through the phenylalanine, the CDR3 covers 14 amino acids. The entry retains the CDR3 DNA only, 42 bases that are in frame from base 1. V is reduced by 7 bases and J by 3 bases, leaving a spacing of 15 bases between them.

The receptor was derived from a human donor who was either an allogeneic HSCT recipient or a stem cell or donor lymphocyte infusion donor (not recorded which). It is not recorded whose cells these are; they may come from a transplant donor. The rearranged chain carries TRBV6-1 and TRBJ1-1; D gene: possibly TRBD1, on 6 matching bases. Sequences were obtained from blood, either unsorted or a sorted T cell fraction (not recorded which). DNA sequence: TGTGCCAGCATGAAACAGGGCACTTACACTGAAGCTTTCTTT. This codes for CASMKQGTYTEAFF.